These T cell receptor beta chains were read from a single sample in a study of human T cells and chemical hapten exposure. TCRdb called the RACE reads again in MiXCR, with one record for every CDR3 protein. Of a few hundred thousand distinct CDR3 sequences in the sample, 7.5% to 8% were seen once. The sequenced sample was whole blood, obtained in connection with sensitization to the hapten diphenylcyclopropenone (DPC). The receptors stem from a man between 18 and 29 years old with alopecia areata. Some clones in this sample may be carry-over from other donors' samples. Both conserved end residues are part of each CDR3. D genes are given only for firm matches. Only part of the rows carry a size: once, few, many, or a class if the clone is expanded.

J gene: TRBJ2-5; D gene: TRBD2; clone size: many; V gene: TRBV6-2/TRBV6-3; CDR3 DNA: TGTGCCAGCAGTCCGGGACTAGCTGGTTTGGAGACCCAGTACTTC; CDR3 protein: CASSPGLAGLETQYF
J gene: TRBJ2-1; D gene: TRBD1; clone size: many; V gene: TRBV29-1; CDR3 DNA: TGCAGCGTTGGGACAGGGATCCCCTACAATGAGCAGTTCTTC; CDR3 protein: CSVGTGIPYNEQFF
J gene: TRBJ2-7; D gene: .; clone size: .; V gene: TRBV7-9; CDR3 DNA: TGTGCCAGCAGCTTAGTTGCCAGCCGGAGCCACGAGCAGTACTTC; CDR3 protein: CASSLVASRSHEQYF
J gene: TRBJ2-2; D gene: TRBD1; clone size: few; V gene: TRBV7-2; CDR3 DNA: TGTGCCAGCAGCATGGACAGGGGAAACACCGGGGAGCTGTTTTTT; CDR3 protein: CASSMDRGNTGELFF
J gene: TRBJ1-1; D gene: .; clone size: few; V gene: TRBV6-2/TRBV6-3; CDR3 DNA: TGTGCCAGCAGTGATCCCCGTTGGGGGAAGAACACTGAAGCTTTCTTT; CDR3 protein: CASSDPRWGKNTEAFF
J gene: TRBJ1-5; D gene: .; clone size: many; V gene: TRBV12-3/TRBV12-4; CDR3 DNA: TGTGCCAGCAGCCTGACAGTGGATCAGCCCCAGCATTTT; CDR3 protein: CASSLTVDQPQHF
J gene: TRBJ2-7; D gene: .; clone size: .; V gene: TRBV6-2/TRBV6-3; CDR3 DNA: TGTGCCAGCAGGAGAAGGGCCTACGAGCAGTACTTC; CDR3 protein: CASRRRAYEQYF
J gene: TRBJ1-4; D gene: .; clone size: .; V gene: TRBV29-1; CDR3 DNA: TGCAGCGTGGGGGGTGATTCCTTTAATGAAAAACTGTTTTTT; CDR3 protein: CSVGGDSFNEKLFF
J gene: TRBJ2-3; D gene: TRBD1; clone size: many; V gene: TRBV20-1; CDR3 DNA: TGCAGTGCTAGGGACCCAGGGGGAGCAGGAGATACGCAGTATTTT; CDR3 protein: CSARDPGGAGDTQYF
J gene: TRBJ2-1; D gene: .; clone size: few; V gene: TRBV13; CDR3 DNA: TGTGCCAGCAGCCCTATCGGAGGTATGACCTACAATGAGCAGTTCTTC; CDR3 protein: CASSPIGGMTYNEQFF
J gene: TRBJ1-5; D gene: .; clone size: .; V gene: TRBV12-3/TRBV12-4; CDR3 DNA: TGTGCCAACTCGAGGGATGGGGACAATCAGCCCCAGCATTTT; CDR3 protein: CANSRDGDNQPQHF
J gene: TRBJ2-5; D gene: .; clone size: .; V gene: TRBV7-2; CDR3 DNA: TGTGCCAGCAGCCTTTGGACGGTAGAGACCCAGTACTTC; CDR3 protein: CASSLWTVETQYF
J gene: TRBJ1-1; D gene: .; clone size: .; V gene: TRBV28; CDR3 DNA: TGTGCCAGCAGTTTAGGCAGGGCGGAAGCTTTCTTT; CDR3 protein: CASSLGRAEAFF
J gene: TRBJ1-2; D gene: .; clone size: .; V gene: TRBV7-2; CDR3 DNA: TGTGCCAGCAGCTTAGAGGGCACCTATGGCTACACCTTC; CDR3 protein: CASSLEGTYGYTF
J gene: TRBJ1-6; D gene: TRBD1; clone size: few; V gene: TRBV20-1; CDR3 DNA: TGCAGTGCTAGTGCAGGGGGCAAGTCACCCCTCCACTTT; CDR3 protein: CSASAGGKSPLHF
J gene: TRBJ1-2; D gene: .; clone size: .; V gene: TRBV5-1; CDR3 DNA: TGCGCCAGCAGCTTGGGTGTTCCAGGGGATGGCTACACCTTC; CDR3 protein: CASSLGVPGDGYTF
J gene: TRBJ1-1; D gene: .; clone size: few; V gene: TRBV7-9; CDR3 DNA: TGTGCCAGCAGCTTAGCCGGCGGGGACAACGAAGCTTTCTTT; CDR3 protein: CASSLAGGDNEAFF
J gene: TRBJ2-5; D gene: TRBD2; clone size: many; V gene: TRBV4-1; CDR3 DNA: TGCGCCAGCAGCCAAGAAGGGACTAGAAGGCAAGAGACCCAGTACTTC; CDR3 protein: CASSQEGTRRQETQYF
J gene: TRBJ2-3; D gene: TRBD2; clone size: few; V gene: TRBV5-6; CDR3 DNA: TGTGCCAGCAGCTTACGGCGGGGGGTCCTCACAGATACGCAGTATTTT; CDR3 protein: CASSLRRGVLTDTQYF
J gene: TRBJ1-5; D gene: .; clone size: .; V gene: TRBV6-2/TRBV6-3; CDR3 DNA: TGTGCCAGCAGTTACTCTGCAGACTATAGCAATCAGCCCCAGCATTTT; CDR3 protein: CASSYSADYSNQPQHF
J gene: TRBJ2-7; D gene: .; clone size: many; V gene: TRBV25-1; CDR3 DNA: TGTGCCAGCAGTCGTATAGCGACCTACGAGCAGTACTTC; CDR3 protein: CASSRIATYEQYF
J gene: TRBJ1-1; D gene: .; clone size: .; V gene: TRBV6-2/TRBV6-3; CDR3 DNA: TGTGCCAGCCTTCAGCGGAATGTGAACACTGAAGCTTTCTTT; CDR3 protein: CASLQRNVNTEAFF
J gene: TRBJ2-1; D gene: TRBD1; clone size: few; V gene: TRBV6-1; CDR3 DNA: TGTGCCACCCGGGACAGGGGTAATAATGAGCAGTTCTTC; CDR3 protein: CATRDRGNNEQFF
J gene: TRBJ2-1; D gene: .; clone size: many; V gene: TRBV6-6; CDR3 DNA: TGTGCCAGCAGTTACTCCAATTATGAGCAGTTCTTC; CDR3 protein: CASSYSNYEQFF
J gene: TRBJ2-5; D gene: TRBD1; clone size: few; V gene: TRBV7-2; CDR3 DNA: TGTGCCAGCAGCATATGGGACAGGGGGCTGGTGGAGACCCAGTACTTC; CDR3 protein: CASSIWDRGLVETQYF
J gene: TRBJ2-4; D gene: .; clone size: few; V gene: TRBV5-6; CDR3 DNA: TGTGCCAGCAGCTTGAATAGGGGGGCTAGGGCCAAAAACATTCAGTACTTC; CDR3 protein: CASSLNRGARAKNIQYF
J gene: TRBJ2-1; D gene: .; clone size: .; V gene: TRBV7-2; CDR3 DNA: TGTGCCAGCAGCTTCTCCCAAGCGATTAGGAATGAGCAGTTCTTC; CDR3 protein: CASSFSQAIRNEQFF
J gene: TRBJ2-7; D gene: .; clone size: .; V gene: TRBV20-1; CDR3 DNA: TGCAGTGCTAGGCCGGGACGACTCTACGAGCAGTACTTC; CDR3 protein: CSARPGRLYEQYF
J gene: TRBJ1-4; D gene: .; clone size: many; V gene: TRBV4-3; CDR3 DNA: TGCGCCAGCAGCCAAGCGCCGGCAACTAATGAAAAACTGTTTTTT; CDR3 protein: CASSQAPATNEKLFF
J gene: TRBJ1-5; D gene: TRBD1; clone size: .; V gene: TRBV6-5; CDR3 DNA: TGTGCCAGCTTTCCACTGGGACAGGGCCAGCCCCAGCATTTT; CDR3 protein: CASFPLGQGQPQHF
J gene: TRBJ2-7; D gene: TRBD1; clone size: few; V gene: TRBV6-2/TRBV6-3; CDR3 DNA: TGTGCCAATCTGGACAGGGCCTACGAGCAGTACTTC; CDR3 protein: CANLDRAYEQYF
J gene: TRBJ2-6; D gene: .; clone size: .; V gene: TRBV7-6; CDR3 DNA: TGTGCCAGCAGCCTACCCAGGGAATCGGGGGCCAACGTCCTGACTTTC; CDR3 protein: CASSLPRESGANVLTF
J gene: TRBJ1-4; D gene: TRBD1; clone size: many; V gene: TRBV2; CDR3 DNA: TGTGCCAGCAGGAAAAGACAGGGGGAAGAGGAAAAACTGTTTTTT; CDR3 protein: CASRKRQGEEEKLFF
J gene: TRBJ1-5; D gene: .; clone size: .; V gene: TRBV4-1; CDR3 DNA: TGCGCCAGCAGCCAAAGCTCTCAGGGGAATCAGCCCCAGCATTTT; CDR3 protein: CASSQSSQGNQPQHF
J gene: TRBJ1-1; D gene: .; clone size: few; V gene: TRBV6-5; CDR3 DNA: TGTGCCAGCAGTTACAGTCAGGGTTCAACTGAAGCTTTCTTT; CDR3 protein: CASSYSQGSTEAFF
J gene: TRBJ1-1; D gene: .; clone size: once; V gene: TRBV4-1; CDR3 DNA: TGCGCCAGCAGCCTAGTGAGGGTAGCTGAAGCTTTCTTT; CDR3 protein: CASSLVRVAEAFF
J gene: TRBJ1-2; D gene: .; clone size: many; V gene: TRBV6-2/TRBV6-3; CDR3 DNA: TGTGCCAGCAGTTACTCGAATGTTGGACCCTATGGCTACACCTTC; CDR3 protein: CASSYSNVGPYGYTF
J gene: TRBJ1-1; D gene: .; clone size: .; V gene: TRBV6-1; CDR3 DNA: TGTGCCAGCGGCTCAACAACTGAAGCTTTCTTT; CDR3 protein: CASGSTTEAFF
J gene: TRBJ1-2; D gene: .; clone size: many; V gene: TRBV5-1; CDR3 DNA: TGCGCCAGCAGCTTGGGACAGCCCGATGGCTACACCTTC; CDR3 protein: CASSLGQPDGYTF